These 24 T cell receptor beta chains came from one sample sequenced in a study of early T cells in non-severe SARS-CoV-2 infection. TCRdb re-analysed the 5' RACE reads in MiXCR, keeping a single row per CDR3 protein. Among more than 65,000 distinct CDR3 sequences listed, approximately 14% were seen once. Sequencing was done on a sample of whole blood. The receptors shown here come from an adult who was a healthcare worker with PCR-confirmed SARS-CoV-2 infection or an uninfected control (not recorded which).

The genes are TRBV30 and TRBJ2-1; 8 nucleotides line up with TRBD2. V was pared by 7 bases and J by 4 bases, with 9 bases of the junction left unmatched. The CDR3 covers 14 residues. In germline, CDR1 is GTSNPN, CDR2 SVGIG (reference sequence). This CDR3 reads CAYSGGAFYNEQFF. The CDR3 bases are TGTGCCTATTCCGGGGGGGCATTTTACAATGAGCAGTTCTTC.

This CDR3 is CSVDNPERTVNNEQFF. In DNA form, the CDR3 reads TGCAGCGTTGATAACCCCGAGAGGACAGTTAACAATGAGCAGTTCTTC. The chain recombines TRBV29-1 with TRBJ2-1; tentative D call: TRBD1 (6 bases). This CDR3 is built from 16 residues. Per germline, CDR1 SQVTM and CDR2 ANQGSEA. V was clipped by 3 bases and J by 5 bases, with 20 bases between them.

This clonotype was seen many times. This rearrangement joins TRBV6-2 or TRBV6-3 to TRBJ1-5; perhaps TRBD1 as D (5 bases). Germline values: CDR1 MNHEY, CDR2 SVGEGT. The CDR3 has 13 amino acids. The ends were cut back, 5 bases at V and 7 bases at J, with 12 bases in the middle. CDR3 DNA: TGTGCCAGCAGTGGATCAGGGACCCAGCCCCAGCATTTT. Protein: CASSGSGTQPQHF.

This clonotype was recorded many times. The chain has TRBV7-9 and TRBJ1-5, with D hard to call. Deletions cut 1 base from V and 5 bases from J, with 3 bases between. CDR1 is SEHNR, CDR2 FQNEAQ, per germline (reference sequence). This CDR3 has 12 residues. CDR3 sequence reads: CASSLGHQPQHF. DNA of the CDR3: TGTGCCAGCAGCTTAGGCCATCAGCCCCAGCATTTT.

The V and J genes are TRBV19 and TRBJ1-2, with D possibly being TRBD1 (5 bases). V lost 6 bases and J lost 1, with 21 bases in between. CDR1 and CDR2 from the germline V gene are LNHDA and SQIVND (reference sequence). This CDR3 is built from 17 residues. The CDR3 spells CASSRDRTGAFNYGYTF. The CDR3 DNA is TGTGCCAGTAGCAGGGACCGCACCGGAGCCTTTAACTATGGCTACACCTTC.

The J gene is TRBJ2-1, the V gene TRBV3-1; tentative D call: TRBD2 (6 bases). Trimming took 5 bases from V and 6 from J, leaving 14 bases between them. The CDR3 loop spans 14 amino acids. The germline gives CDR1 LGHDT, CDR2 YNNKEL (reference sequence). The CDR3 coding sequence is TGTGCCAGCAGCACGACCTGGGGGGTCAATGAGCAGTTCTTC. Protein product: CASSTTWGVNEQFF.

This clonotype was detected many times. The rearrangement joins TRBV7-2 to TRBJ1-1; D is unclear. CDR1 SGHTA and CDR2 FQGNSA come from the germline V gene. The ends were cut back, 5 bases at V and 1 base at J, with 8 bases in the middle. The CDR3 has 13 residues. This CDR3 is CASSRTENTEAFF. CDR3 DNA: TGTGCCAGCAGCCGGACGGAGAACACTGAAGCTTTCTTT.

This sequence joins TRBV4-2 and TRBJ2-5, with D perhaps matching TRBD1 or TRBD2 (6 bases each). This CDR3 comprises 15 residues. The V gene lost 1 base and the J gene lost 1 base, with 10 bases spanning the gap. Per the germline V gene, CDR1 is LGHNA and CDR2 is YNFKEQ. In nucleotides, the CDR3 is TGTGCCAGCAGCCAAGTCGGGGGCAGCCAAGAGACCCAGTACTTC. The encoded protein is CASSQVGGSQETQYF.

The chain uses TRBV6-2 or TRBV6-3 and TRBJ2-6, with D uncertain. Germline CDR1 is MNHEY and CDR2 is SVGEGT. This CDR3 contains 16 residues. Deletions cut 6 bases from V and 0 bases from J, with 12 bases between. CDR3 DNA: TGTGCCAGCAGCCGCCCCCCCCACTCTGGGGCCAACGTCCTGACTTTC. It codes for CASSRPPHSGANVLTF.

This clonotype was seen ten or more times. The V call is TRBV5-1, the J call TRBJ2-7; D call uncertain. Between the trimmed V and J ends, which lost 0 bases and 6 bases, there was a span of 7 bases. The CDR3 has 12 residues. The germline CDR1 and CDR2 sequences are SGHRS and YFSETQ. The CDR3 here is CASSLVESEQYF. CDR3 sequence (DNA): TGCGCCAGCAGCTTGGTCGAGTCCGAGCAGTACTTC. Complete variable domain (other parts from reference TRBV5-1 and TRBJ2-7): KAGVTQTPRYLIKTRGQQVTLSCSPISGHRSVSWYQQTPGQGLQFLFEYFSETQRNKGNFPGRFSGRQFSNSRSEMNVSTLELGDSALYLCASSLVESEQYFGPGTRLTVT.

This clonotype was counted ten times or more. This chain joins TRBV27 and TRBJ2-7; 7 bases fit TRBD1. Looked up from germline, CDR1 is MNHEY and CDR2 is SMNVEV (reference sequence). The CDR3 is 14 residues long. J lost 5 bases, V lost 2 bases, and 6 bases had no gene match. CDR3 sequence reads: CASSLRRGGNEQYF. DNA of the CDR3: TGTGCCAGCAGTTTACGTAGAGGGGGCAACGAGCAGTACTTC.

This clonotype was detected many times. The chain couples TRBV27 to TRBJ1-1; TRBD1 might be the D (6 bases). From germline, CDR1 is MNHEY and CDR2 SMNVEV (reference sequence). This CDR3 spans 17 amino acids. V lost 6 bases and J lost 3, with 23 bases in between. Here the CDR3 reads CASSQVGGRMGDTEAFF. CDR3 nucleotides: TGTGCCAGCAGCCAGGTGGGGGGGCGAATGGGGGACACTGAAGCTTTCTTT.

The CDR3 protein is CASSQGAFNEQFF. CDR3 sequence (DNA): TGTGCCAGCAGCCAGGGGGCATTCAATGAGCAGTTCTTC. V is TRBV3-1 and J is TRBJ2-1; D may be TRBD1 (6 bases). The V end was cut by 3 bases, the J end by 6 bases, with 9 bases between. This CDR3 is built from 13 residues. Germline V gives CDR1 LGHDT, CDR2 YNNKEL (reference sequence).

This clonotype showed up just a few times. The chain combines TRBV6-5 with TRBJ2-5; 7 bases agree with TRBD2. Germline assignment: CDR1 MNHEY and CDR2 SVGAGI. There are 15 residues in the CDR3. The V gene end was trimmed by 0 bases and the J gene end by 7 bases; junction bases not matched to a gene: 8. CDR3 sequence reads: CASSYSSGVSGTQYF. Written as DNA, the CDR3 is TGTGCCAGCAGTTACTCGAGCGGGGTTAGCGGGACCCAGTACTTC.

V usage is TRBV29-1 and J usage is TRBJ1-3; D remains unclear. CDR3 length equals 10 residues. V gave up 4 bases and J gave up 8 bases, with 6 bases separating them. Germline CDR1 is SQVTM and CDR2 is ANQGSEA. The CDR3 coding sequence is TGCAGCGTTGGGGTAGACACCATATATTTT. Protein sequence: CSVGVDTIYF.

This clonotype was recorded at least ten times. This chain connects TRBV7-8 to TRBJ1-5, with no clear D. The CDR3 sequence is 17 residues long. The ends were cut back, 1 base at V and 4 bases at J, with 17 bases in the middle. The V gene's germline CDR1 is SGHVS and CDR2 FQNEAQ. CDR3 amino acids: CASSLGGGGMRNQPQHF. CDR3 sequence (DNA): TGTGCCAGCAGCTTAGGAGGTGGAGGGATGAGGAATCAGCCCCAGCATTTT.

The chain joins TRBV6-2 or TRBV6-3 to TRBJ2-2, with D perhaps TRBD2 (5 bases). Trimming left V 6 bases short and J 6 bases short, with 11 bases between. The CDR3 extends over 13 amino acids. CDR1 MNHEY and CDR2 SVGEGT come from the germline V gene. The CDR3 reads CASSRTVPGELFF. CDR3 DNA sequence: TGTGCCAGCAGCCGGACTGTTCCCGGGGAGCTGTTTTTT.

This clonotype was picked up a small number of times. V and J are TRBV5-1 and TRBJ1-1, with 9 bases matching TRBD1. CDR1 and CDR2 from the germline V gene are SGHRS and YFSETQ. The CDR3 contains 14 residues. V lost 3 bases and J lost 7; bases outside the gene matches: 7. Written as DNA, the CDR3 is TGCGCCAGCAGCTCAACAGGGGGCTCAGTTGAAGCTTTCTTT. The encoded protein is CASSSTGGSVEAFF.

This clonotype was detected ten times or more. CDR3: CASGLNTEAFF. CDR3 coding DNA: TGTGCTAGTGGTTTGAACACTGAAGCTTTCTTT. V usage is TRBV12-5 and J usage is TRBJ1-1; D remains unclear. V shed 2 bases and J shed 2 bases, with 0 bases lying between them. CDR3 length: 11 amino acids. CDR1 is LGHNT and CDR2 is FRNRAP in the germline V gene.

This chain uses TRBV2 with TRBJ2-7; D is unresolved. The CDR3 covers 13 residues. Trimming removed 5 bases at V and 3 bases at J, with 11 bases between. The germline gives CDR1 SNHLY, CDR2 FYNNEI. CDR3 amino acids: CASSRPLLYEQYF. DNA for the CDR3: TGTGCCAGCAGTCGGCCTCTACTCTACGAGCAGTACTTC.

This clonotype came up many times. The genes are TRBV7-8 and TRBJ2-5, with a weak D call TRBD1 (6 bases). V was shortened by 4 bases and J by 7 bases, with 22 bases between the two germline ends. The germline V gene has CDR1 SGHVS and CDR2 FQNEAQ. This CDR3 is built from 16 residues. The CDR3 bases are TGTGCCAGCAGCTCCGACCCAAGTATCAGGGGAGTGACCCAGTACTTC. Its translation is CASSSDPSIRGVTQYF.

The V call is TRBV6-5, the J call TRBJ2-5, with 8 bases identical to TRBD2. This CDR3 spans 12 amino acids. V was clipped by 5 bases and J by 9 bases; unmatched bases: 5. CDR1 and CDR2 (germline): MNHEY, SVGAGI. DNA of the CDR3: TGTGCCAGCAGTGCCCCCGGGGGGGCCCAGTACTTC. It specifies CASSAPGGAQYF.

There are a few counts of this clonotype. The junction differs from germline at one of its ends, possibly a read error. Here the CDR3 reads CASSQALAGGYQETQYF. The CDR3 DNA reads as TGTGCCAGCAGTCAAGCGCTAGCGGGGGGGTACCAAGAGACCCAGTACTTC. The rearrangement links TRBV2 to TRBJ2-5; 12 bases are shared with TRBD2. This CDR3 has 17 amino acids. Germline-derived CDR1 and CDR2 are SNHLY and FYNNEI.

The chain uses TRBV6-1 and TRBJ2-7; D gene unclear. The CDR3 totals 13 residues. CDR1 is MNHNS and CDR2 is SASEGT in the germline V gene. V lost 8 bases, J lost 3 bases, and 14 bases lay in between. The CDR3 DNA follows: TGTGCCAGCCCTCTTGGGATGAGCTACGAGCAGTACTTC. This codes for CASPLGMSYEQYF.